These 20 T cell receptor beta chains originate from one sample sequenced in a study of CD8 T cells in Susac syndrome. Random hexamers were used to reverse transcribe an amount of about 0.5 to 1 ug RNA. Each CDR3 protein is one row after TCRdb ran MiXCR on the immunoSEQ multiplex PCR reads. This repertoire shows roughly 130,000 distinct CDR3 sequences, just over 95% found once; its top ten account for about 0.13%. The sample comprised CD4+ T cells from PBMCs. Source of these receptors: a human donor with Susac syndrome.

CDR3 loop: CASSPETSGRDYEQYF. For the CDR3, the DNA is TGTGCCAGCAGCCCCGAGACTAGCGGGAGGGATTACGAGCAGTACTTC. The chain links TRBV4-2 to TRBJ2-7; 14 nucleotides match TRBD2. Trimming took 4 bases from V and 4 from J; bases not matched to a gene: 6. The CDR3 extends over 16 amino acids. CDR1 and CDR2 from the germline V gene are LGHNA and YNFKEQ.

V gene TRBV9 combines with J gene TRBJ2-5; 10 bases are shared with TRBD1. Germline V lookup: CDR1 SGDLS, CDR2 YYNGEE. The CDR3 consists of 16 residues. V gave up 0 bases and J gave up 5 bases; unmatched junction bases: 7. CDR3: CASSVEGQGSYETQYF. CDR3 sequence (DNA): TGTGCCAGCAGCGTAGAGGGACAGGGGAGTTACGAGACCCAGTACTTC.

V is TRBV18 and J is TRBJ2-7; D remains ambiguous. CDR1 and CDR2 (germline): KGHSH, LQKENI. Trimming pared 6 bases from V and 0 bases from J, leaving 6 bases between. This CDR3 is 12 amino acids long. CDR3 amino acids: CASSVSSYEQYF. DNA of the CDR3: TGTGCCAGCTCCGTAAGCTCCTACGAGCAGTACTTC.

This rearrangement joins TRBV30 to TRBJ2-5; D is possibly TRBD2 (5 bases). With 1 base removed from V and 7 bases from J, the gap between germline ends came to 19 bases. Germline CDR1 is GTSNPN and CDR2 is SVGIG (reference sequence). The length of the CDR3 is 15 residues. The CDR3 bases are TGTGCCTGGAGTGGAAGAAAAGGAGGCCCGACGACCCAGTACTTC. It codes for CAWSGRKGGPTTQYF.

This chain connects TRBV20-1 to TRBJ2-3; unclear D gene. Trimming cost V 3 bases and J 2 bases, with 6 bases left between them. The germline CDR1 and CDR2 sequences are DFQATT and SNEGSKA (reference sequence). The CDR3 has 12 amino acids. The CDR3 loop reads CSARTNTDTQYF. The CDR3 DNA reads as TGCAGTGCTAGGACCAACACAGATACGCAGTATTTT.

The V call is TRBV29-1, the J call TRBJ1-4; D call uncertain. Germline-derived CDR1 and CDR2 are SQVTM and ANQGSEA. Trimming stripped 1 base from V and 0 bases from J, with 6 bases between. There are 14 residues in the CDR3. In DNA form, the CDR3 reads TGCAGCGTTGAAGCCGGTTCAACTAATGAAAAACTGTTTTTT. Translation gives CSVEAGSTNEKLFF.

The CDR3 bases are TGTGCCAGCAGCCAAGAGGTCGGGTGGGACGGGGAGCTGTTTTTT. Amino acid sequence: CASSQEVGWDGELFF. The chain carries TRBV4-2 and TRBJ2-2, with no clear D. Trimming left V 0 bases short and J 7 bases short, with 12 bases between. Germline CDR1 is LGHNA and CDR2 is YNFKEQ. The CDR3 totals 15 residues.

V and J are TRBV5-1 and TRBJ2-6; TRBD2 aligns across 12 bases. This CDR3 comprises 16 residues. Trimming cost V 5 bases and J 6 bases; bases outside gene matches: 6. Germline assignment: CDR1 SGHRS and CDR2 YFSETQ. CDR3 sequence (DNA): TGCGCCAGCAGTTTCCTAGCGGGAGGGGTGGCCAACGTCCTGACTTTC. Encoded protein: CASSFLAGGVANVLTF.

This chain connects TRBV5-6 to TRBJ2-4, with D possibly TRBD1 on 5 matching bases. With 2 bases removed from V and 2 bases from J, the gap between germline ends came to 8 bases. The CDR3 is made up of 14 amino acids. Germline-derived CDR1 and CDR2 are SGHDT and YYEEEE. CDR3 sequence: CASSFGQTKNIQYF. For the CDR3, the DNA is TGTGCCAGCAGCTTCGGACAAACCAAAAACATTCAGTACTTC.

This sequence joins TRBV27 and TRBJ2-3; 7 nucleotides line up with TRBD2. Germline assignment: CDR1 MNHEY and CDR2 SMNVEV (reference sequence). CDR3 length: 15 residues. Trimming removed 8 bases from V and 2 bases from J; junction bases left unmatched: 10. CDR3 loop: CASATASGSTDTQYF. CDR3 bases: TGTGCCAGCGCAACCGCTAGCGGATCCACAGATACGCAGTATTTT.

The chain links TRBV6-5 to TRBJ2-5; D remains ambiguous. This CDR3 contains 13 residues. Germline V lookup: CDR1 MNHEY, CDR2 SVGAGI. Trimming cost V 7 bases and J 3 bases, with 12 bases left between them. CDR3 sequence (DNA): TGTGCCAGCACCGAAGGTGGGGAAGAGACCCAGTACTTC. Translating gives CASTEGGEETQYF.

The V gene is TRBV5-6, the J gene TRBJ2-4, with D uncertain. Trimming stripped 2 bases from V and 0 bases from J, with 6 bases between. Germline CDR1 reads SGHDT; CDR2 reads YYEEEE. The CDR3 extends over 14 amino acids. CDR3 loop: CASSFGSAKNIQYF. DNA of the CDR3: TGTGCCAGCAGCTTTGGTTCAGCCAAAAACATTCAGTACTTC.

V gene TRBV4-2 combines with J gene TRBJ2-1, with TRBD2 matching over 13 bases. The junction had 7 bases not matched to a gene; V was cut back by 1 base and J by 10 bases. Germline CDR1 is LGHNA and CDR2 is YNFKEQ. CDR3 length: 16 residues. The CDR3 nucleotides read TGTGCCAGCAGCCAAGCCGGGACTAGCGGGATAGGCGAGCAGTTCTTC. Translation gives CASSQAGTSGIGEQFF.

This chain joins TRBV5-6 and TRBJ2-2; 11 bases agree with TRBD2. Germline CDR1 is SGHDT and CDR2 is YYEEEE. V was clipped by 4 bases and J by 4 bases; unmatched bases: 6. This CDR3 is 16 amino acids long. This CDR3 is CASSLSGRASTGELFF. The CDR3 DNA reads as TGTGCCAGCAGCCTTAGCGGGAGGGCGAGCACCGGGGAGCTGTTTTTT.

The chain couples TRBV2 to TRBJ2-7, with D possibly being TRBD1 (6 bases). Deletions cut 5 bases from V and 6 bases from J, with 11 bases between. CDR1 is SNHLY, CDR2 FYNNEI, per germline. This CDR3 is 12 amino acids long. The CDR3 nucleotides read TGTGCCAGCAGTCGATCAGGGGCCGAGCAGTACTTC. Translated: CASSRSGAEQYF. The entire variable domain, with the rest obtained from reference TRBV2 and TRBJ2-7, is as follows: EPEVTQTPSHQVTQMGQEVILRCVPISNHLYFYWYRQILGQKVEFLVSFYNNEISEKSEIFDDQFSVERPDGSNFTLKIRSTKLEDSAMYFCASSRSGAEQYFGPGTRLTVT.

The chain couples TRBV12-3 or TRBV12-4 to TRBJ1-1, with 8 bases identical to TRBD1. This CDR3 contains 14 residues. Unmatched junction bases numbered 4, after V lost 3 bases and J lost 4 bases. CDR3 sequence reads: CASSFVDRGTEAFF. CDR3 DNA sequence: TGTGCCAGCAGTTTTGTCGACAGGGGCACTGAAGCTTTCTTT.

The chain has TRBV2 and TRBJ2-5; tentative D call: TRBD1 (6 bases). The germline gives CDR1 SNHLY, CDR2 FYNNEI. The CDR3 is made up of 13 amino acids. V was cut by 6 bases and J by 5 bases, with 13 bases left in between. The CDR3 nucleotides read TGTGCCAGCAGCTTCGCAGGGGAGGAGACCCAGTACTTC. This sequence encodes CASSFAGEETQYF.

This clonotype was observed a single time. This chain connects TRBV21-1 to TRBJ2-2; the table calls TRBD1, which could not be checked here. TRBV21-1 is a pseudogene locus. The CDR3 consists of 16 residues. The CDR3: CASSPRERDNTGELFF. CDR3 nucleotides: TGTGCCAGCAGCCCCCGAGAAAGGGACAATACCGGGGAGCTGTTTTTT.

The CDR3 loop reads CASSDSASGELFF. The CDR3 DNA reads as TGTGCCAGCAGTGACTCCGCATCCGGGGAGCTGTTTTTT. The chain links TRBV2 to TRBJ2-2; the D is unclear. This CDR3 spans 13 amino acids. The germline gives CDR1 SNHLY, CDR2 FYNNEI. Trimming took off 3 bases at V and 6 bases at J, with 8 bases between the two ends.

The CDR3 spells CASSLTSSGRSSYNEQFF. CDR3 sequence (DNA): TGTGCCAGCAGCTTGACTTCTAGCGGGAGGAGCTCCTACAATGAGCAGTTCTTC. The genes are TRBV5-6 and TRBJ2-1, with 11 bases that match TRBD2. The CDR3 extends over 18 amino acids. V was pared by 1 base and J by 0 bases, with 6 bases of the junction left unmatched. The V gene's germline CDR1 is SGHDT and CDR2 YYEEEE.